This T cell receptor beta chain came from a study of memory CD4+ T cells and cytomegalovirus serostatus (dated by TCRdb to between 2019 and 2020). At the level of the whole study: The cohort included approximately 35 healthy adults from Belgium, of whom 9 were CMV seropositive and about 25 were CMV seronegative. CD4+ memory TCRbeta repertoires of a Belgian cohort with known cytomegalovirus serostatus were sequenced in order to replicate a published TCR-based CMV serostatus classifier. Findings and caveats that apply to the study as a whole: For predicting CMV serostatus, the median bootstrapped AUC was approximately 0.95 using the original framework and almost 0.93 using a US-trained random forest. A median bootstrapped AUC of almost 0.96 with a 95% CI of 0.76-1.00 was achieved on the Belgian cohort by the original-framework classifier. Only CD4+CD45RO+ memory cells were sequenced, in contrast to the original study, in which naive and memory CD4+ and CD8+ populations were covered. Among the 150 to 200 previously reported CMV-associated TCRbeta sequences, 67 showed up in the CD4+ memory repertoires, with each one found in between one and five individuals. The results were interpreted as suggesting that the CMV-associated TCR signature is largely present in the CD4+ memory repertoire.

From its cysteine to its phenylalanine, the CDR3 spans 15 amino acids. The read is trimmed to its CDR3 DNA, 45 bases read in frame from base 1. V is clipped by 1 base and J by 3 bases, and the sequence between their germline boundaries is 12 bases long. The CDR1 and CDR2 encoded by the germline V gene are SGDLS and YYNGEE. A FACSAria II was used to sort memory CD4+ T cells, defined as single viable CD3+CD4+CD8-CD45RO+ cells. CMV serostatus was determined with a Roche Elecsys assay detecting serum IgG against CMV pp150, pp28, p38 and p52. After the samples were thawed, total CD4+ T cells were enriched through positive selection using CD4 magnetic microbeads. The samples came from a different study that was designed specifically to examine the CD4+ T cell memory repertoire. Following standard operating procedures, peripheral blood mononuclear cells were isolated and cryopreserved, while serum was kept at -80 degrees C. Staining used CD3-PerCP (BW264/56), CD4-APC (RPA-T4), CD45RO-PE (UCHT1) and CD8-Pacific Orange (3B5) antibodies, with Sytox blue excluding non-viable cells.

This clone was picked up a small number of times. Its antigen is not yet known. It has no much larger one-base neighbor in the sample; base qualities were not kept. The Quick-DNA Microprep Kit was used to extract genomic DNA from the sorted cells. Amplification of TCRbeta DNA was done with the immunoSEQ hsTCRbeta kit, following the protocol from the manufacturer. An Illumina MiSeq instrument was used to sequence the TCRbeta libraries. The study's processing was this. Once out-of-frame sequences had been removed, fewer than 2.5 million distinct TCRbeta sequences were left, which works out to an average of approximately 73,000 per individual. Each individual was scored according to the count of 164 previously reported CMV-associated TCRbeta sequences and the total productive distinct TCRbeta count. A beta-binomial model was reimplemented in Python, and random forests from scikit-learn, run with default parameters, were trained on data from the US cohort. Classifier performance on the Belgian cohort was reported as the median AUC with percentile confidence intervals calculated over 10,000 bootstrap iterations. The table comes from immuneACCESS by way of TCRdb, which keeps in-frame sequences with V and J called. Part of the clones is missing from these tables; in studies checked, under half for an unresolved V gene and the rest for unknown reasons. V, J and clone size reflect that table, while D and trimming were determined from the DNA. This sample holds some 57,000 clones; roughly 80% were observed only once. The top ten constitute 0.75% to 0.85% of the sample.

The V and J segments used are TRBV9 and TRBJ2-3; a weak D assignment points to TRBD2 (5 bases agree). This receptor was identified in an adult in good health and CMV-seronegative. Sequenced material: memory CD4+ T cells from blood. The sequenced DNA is TGTGCCAGCAGCGTACGGCGGGCGGTTACAGATACGCAGTATTTT. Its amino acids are CASSVRRAVTDTQYF.